This T cell receptor beta chain was sequenced in a study of T-cell reconstitution after alpha-beta-depleted transplantation in children. This CDR3 has 13 residues. Germline CDR1 is MNHNY and CDR2 is SVGAGI (reference sequence). The ends lost 8 bases at V and 10 bases at J; junction bases unmatched: 8. Unique molecular identifiers were used to barcode this TCRbeta library. TCRdb reprocessed the PCR reads via MiXCR and lists one record per CDR3 protein. The repertoire has roughly 500,000 distinct CDR3 sequences, about 16% of them found once; the top ten carry roughly 3.3%. The sequence was collected from a human donor who donated a stem cell graft to a child with acute lymphoblastic leukemia. The V call is TRBV6-6, the J call TRBJ2-1; TRBD2 matches at 10 bases. This material consisted of PBMCs from the stem cell graft donor, taken from the stem cell graft. In nucleotides, the CDR3 is TGTGCCAGCGGACTAGCGGCCTCTTTGGAGCAGTTCTTC. It is translated as CASGLAASLEQFF.